This T cell receptor beta chain was profiled in a study of shared clonotypes between healthy human individuals. Background on the study: Ranging from 18 to 49 in age, donors were two women and three men. Study-wide results and limits: It was observed that roughly 5.1% of naive CD4 clonotypes were shared across a handful of donors.

Splitting of each subset's genomic DNA was done evenly across several immunoSEQ plates. TCRdb's copy holds only in-frame clones and misses some; the assay was immunoSEQ multiplex PCR. The sample comprises some 1,100,000 clones, roughly 74% of which are singletons, and 0.5% to 0.6% rests with the top ten. Germline V gene data show CDR1 as SGHAT and CDR2 as FQNNGV. The germline V and J ends were trimmed by 4 bases and 5 bases, with 17 bases remaining between them. The CDR3 runs 15 residues. As for this clone: Its antigen is unknown.

Recent vaccinations or acute infections were absent in the healthy HIV-negative adult donors. The chain carries TRBV11-2 and TRBJ2-5; D is perhaps TRBD1 or TRBD2 (7 bases each). What was sequenced was memory CD4+ T cells from PBMCs. The sample's subset: CD45RA-negative fraction. The TCR comes from a man younger than 35 in good health. Some clones in this sample may be carry-over from other donors' samples. CDR3 DNA: TGTGCCAGCAGCTCCCTCGGGCAGGGGGGGGAGACCCAGTACTTC. Amino acids: CASSSLGQGGETQYF.